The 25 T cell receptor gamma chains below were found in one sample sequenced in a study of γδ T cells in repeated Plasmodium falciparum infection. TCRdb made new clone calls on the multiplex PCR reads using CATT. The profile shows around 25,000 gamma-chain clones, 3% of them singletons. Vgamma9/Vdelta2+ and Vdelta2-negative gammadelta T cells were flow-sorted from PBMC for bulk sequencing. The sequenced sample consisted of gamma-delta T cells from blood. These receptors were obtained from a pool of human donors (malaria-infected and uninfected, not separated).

CDR3 region: CAPGTGTYKKLF. In DNA, the CDR3 is TGTGCACCTGGGACAGGCACTTATAAGAAACTCTTT. The V and J genes are TRGV3 and TRGJ1 or TRGJ2. No J segment appears in TCRdb, so it was assigned here by matching the sequence to germline. Germline V CDR1 and CDR2: VTNTFY, YDVSTARD (reference sequence). This CDR3 comprises 12 residues.

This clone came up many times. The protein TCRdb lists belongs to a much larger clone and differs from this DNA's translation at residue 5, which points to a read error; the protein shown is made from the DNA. CDR3 loop: CALWVVHLVRELGKKIKVF. The CDR3 nucleotides read TGTGCCTTGTGGGTGGTGCATTTGGTGAGGGAGTTGGGCAAAAAAATCAAGGTATTT. The chain uses TRGV9 and TRGJP. The J gene, missing from TCRdb, was assigned here through DNA to germline matching. The CDR3 length is 19 residues. Germline V gene lookup returns CDR1 GITISATS and CDR2 ISYDGTV (reference sequence).

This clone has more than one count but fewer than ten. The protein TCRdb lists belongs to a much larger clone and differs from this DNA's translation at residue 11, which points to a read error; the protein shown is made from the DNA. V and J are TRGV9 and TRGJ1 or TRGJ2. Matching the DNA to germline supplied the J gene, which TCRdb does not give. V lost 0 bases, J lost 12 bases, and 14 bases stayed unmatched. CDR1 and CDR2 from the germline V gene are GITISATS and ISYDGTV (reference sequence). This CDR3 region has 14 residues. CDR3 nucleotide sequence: TGTGCCTTGTGGGAGGTGCCCTTCCGGGCCGTGAAACTCTTT. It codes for CALWEVPFRAVKLF.

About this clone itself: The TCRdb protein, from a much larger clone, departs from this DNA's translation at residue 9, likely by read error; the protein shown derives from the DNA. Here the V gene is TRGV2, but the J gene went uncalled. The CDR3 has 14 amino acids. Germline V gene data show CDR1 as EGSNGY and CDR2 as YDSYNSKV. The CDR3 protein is CATWDASFHYKKLF. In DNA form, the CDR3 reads TGTGCCACCTGGGACGCTTCTTTTCATTATAAGAAACTCTTC.

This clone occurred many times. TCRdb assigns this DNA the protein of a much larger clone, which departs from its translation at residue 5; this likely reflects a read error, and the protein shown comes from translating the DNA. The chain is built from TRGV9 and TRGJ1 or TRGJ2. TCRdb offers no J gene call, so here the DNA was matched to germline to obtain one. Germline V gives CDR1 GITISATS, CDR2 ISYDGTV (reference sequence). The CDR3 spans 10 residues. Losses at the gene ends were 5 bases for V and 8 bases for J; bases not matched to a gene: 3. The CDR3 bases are TGTGCCTTGTGGGGGGATAAGAAACTCTTT. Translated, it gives CALWGDKKLF.

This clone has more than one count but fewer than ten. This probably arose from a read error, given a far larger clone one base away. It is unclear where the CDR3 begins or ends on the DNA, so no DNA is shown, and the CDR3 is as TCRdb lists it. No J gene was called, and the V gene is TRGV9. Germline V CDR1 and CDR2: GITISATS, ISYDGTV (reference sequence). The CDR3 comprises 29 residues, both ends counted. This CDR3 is CAPCSIIRNSLAVEQHLLSQVSIGRIQHF.

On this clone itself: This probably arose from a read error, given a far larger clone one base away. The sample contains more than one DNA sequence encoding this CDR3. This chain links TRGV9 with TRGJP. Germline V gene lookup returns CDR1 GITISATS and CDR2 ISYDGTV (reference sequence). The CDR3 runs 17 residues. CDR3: CALWEGKQELGKKIKVF. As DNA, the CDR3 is TGTGCCTTGTGGGAAGGAAAACAAGAGTTGGGCAAAAAAATTAAGGTATTT.

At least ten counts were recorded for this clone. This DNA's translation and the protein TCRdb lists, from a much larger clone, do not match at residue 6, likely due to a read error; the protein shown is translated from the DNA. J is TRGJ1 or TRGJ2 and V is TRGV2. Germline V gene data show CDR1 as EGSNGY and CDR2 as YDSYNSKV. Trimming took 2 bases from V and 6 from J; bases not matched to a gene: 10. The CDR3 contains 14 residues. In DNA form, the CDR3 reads TGTGCCACCTGGGACGCTGGAGGTAGTTATAAGAAACTCTTT. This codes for CATWDAGGSYKKLF.

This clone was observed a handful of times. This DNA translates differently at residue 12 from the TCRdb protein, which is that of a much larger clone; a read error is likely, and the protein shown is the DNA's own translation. The CDR3 DNA reads as TGTGCCTTGTGGGAGGTGCGAGGAGGAGGTAAGAGACTCTTT. Encoded protein: CALWEVRGGGKRLF. The V gene reported is TRGV9; the J gene is uncalled. The V gene's germline CDR1 is GITISATS and CDR2 ISYDGTV (reference sequence). The CDR3 is 14 amino acids.

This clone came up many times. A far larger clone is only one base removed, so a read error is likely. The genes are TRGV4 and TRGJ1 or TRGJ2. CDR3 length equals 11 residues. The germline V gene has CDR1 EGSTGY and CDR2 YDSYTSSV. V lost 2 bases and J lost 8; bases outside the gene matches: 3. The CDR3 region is CATWDDNKKLF. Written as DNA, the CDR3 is TGTGCCACCTGGGATGATAATAAGAAACTCTTT.

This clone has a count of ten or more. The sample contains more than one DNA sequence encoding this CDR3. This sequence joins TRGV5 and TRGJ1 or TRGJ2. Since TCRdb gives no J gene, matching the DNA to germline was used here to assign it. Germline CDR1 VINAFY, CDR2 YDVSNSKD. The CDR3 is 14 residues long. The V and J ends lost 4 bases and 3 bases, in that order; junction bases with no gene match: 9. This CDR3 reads CATWDTTFYYKKLF. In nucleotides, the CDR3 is TGTGCCACCTGGGATACGACTTTTTATTATAAGAAACTCTTT.

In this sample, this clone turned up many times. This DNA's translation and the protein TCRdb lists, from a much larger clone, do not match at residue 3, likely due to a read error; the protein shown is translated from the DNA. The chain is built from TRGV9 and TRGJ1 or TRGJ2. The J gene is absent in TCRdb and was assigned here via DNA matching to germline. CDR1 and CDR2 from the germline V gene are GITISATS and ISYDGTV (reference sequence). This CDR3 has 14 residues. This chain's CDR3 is CASWELYPQDKKLF. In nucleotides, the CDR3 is TGTGCCTCGTGGGAGTTGTACCCCCAGGATAAGAAACTCTTT.

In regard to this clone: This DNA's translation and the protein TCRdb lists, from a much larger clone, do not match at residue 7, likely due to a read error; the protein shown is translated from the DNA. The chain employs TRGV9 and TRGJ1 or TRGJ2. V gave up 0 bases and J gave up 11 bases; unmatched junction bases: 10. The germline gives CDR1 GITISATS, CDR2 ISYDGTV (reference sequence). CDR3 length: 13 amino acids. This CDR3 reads CALWEVTGREKLF. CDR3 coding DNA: TGTGCCTTGTGGGAGGTGACGGGAAGGGAGAAACTCTTT.

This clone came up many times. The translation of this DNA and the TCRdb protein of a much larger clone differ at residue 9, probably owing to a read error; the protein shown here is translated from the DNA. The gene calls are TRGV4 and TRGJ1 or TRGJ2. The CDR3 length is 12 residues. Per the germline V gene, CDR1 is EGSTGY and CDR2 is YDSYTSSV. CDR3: CATWDGYYEKLF. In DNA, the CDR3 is TGTGCCACCTGGGATGGGTATTATGAGAAACTCTTT.

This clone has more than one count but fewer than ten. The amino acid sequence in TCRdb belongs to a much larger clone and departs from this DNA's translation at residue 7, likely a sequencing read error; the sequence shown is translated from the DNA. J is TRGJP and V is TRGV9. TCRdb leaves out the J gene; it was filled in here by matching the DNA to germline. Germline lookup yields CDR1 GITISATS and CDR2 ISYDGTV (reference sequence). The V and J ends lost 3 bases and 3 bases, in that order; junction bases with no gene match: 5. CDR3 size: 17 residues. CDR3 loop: CALWEKEQELGKKIKVF. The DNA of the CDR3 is TGTGCCTTGTGGGAGAAGGAGCAAGAGTTGGGCAAAAAAATCAAGGTATTT.

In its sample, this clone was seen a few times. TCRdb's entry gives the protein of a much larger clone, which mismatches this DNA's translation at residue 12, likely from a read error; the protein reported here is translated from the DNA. CDR3 amino acids: CATWDGFYYYKRLF. The DNA of the CDR3 is TGTGCCACCTGGGACGGATTTTATTATTATAAGAGACTCTTT. Called V gene: TRGV2; the J gene was not called. The CDR3 contains 14 residues. Germline V gene lookup returns CDR1 EGSNGY and CDR2 YDSYNSKV.

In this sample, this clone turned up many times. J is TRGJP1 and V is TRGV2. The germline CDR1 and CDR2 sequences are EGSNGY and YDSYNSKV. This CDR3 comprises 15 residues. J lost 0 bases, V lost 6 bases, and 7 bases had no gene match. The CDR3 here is CATWTRDTTGWFKIF. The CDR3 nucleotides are TGTGCCACCTGGACCAGAGATACCACTGGTTGGTTCAAGATATTT.

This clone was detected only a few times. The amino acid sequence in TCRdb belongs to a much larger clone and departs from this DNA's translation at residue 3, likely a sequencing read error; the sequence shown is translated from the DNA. CDR3 sequence reads: CASWDRKQKLF. DNA of the CDR3: TGTGCCTCCTGGGATAGGAAGCAGAAACTCTTT. The chain employs TRGV8 and TRGJ1 or TRGJ2. This CDR3 region has 11 residues. Germline lookup yields CDR1 VENAVY and CDR2 YDSYNSRV.

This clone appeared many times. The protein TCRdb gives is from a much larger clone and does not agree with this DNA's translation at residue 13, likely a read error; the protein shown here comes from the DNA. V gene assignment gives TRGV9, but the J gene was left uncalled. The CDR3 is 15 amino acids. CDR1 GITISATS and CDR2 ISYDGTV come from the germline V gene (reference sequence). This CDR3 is CALWELKLGKKIRVF. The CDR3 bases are TGTGCCTTGTGGGAGTTAAAGTTGGGCAAAAAAATCAGGGTATTT.

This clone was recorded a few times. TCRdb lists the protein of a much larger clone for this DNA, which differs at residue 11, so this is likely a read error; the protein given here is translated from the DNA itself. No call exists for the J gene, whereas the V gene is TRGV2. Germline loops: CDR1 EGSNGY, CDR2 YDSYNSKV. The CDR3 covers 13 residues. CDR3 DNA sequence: TGTGCCACCTGGGACGGAATTGATTATAAGGAACTCTTT. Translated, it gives CATWDGIDYKELF.

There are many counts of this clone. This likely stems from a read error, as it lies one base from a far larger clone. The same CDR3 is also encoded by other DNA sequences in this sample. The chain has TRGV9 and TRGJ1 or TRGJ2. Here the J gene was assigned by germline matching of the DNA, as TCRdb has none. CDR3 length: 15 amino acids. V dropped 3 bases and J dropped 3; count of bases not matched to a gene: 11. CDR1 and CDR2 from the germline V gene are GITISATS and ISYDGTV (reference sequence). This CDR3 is CALWESSQPYYKKLF. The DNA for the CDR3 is TGTGCCTTGTGGGAGTCGTCACAGCCTTATTATAAGAAACTCTTT.

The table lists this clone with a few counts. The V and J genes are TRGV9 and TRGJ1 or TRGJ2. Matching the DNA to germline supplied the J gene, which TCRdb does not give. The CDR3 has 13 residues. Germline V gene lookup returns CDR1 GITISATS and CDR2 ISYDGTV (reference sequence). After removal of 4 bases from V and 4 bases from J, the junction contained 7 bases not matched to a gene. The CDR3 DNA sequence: TGTGCCTTGTGGGATTTCTCGTATTATAAGAAACTCTTT. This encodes CALWDFSYYKKLF.

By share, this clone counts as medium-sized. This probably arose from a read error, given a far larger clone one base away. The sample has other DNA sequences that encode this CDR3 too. The chain's CDR3 is CALWEAKLKKLF. CDR3 coding DNA: TGCGCCTTGTGGGAGGCGAAACTTAAGAAACTCTTT. The chain employs TRGV9 and TRGJ1 or TRGJ2. Germline V gene data show CDR1 as GITISATS and CDR2 as ISYDGTV (reference sequence). This CDR3 has 12 residues.

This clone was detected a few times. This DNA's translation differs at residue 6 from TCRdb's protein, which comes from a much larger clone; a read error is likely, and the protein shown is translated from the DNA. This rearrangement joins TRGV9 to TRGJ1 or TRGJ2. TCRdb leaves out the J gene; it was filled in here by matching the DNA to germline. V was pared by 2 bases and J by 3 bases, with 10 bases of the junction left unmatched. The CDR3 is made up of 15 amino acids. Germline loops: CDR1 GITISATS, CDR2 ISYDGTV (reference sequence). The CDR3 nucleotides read TGTGCCTTGTGGGAGGCGCCACGAATTTATTATAAGAAACTCTTT. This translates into CALWEAPRIYYKKLF.

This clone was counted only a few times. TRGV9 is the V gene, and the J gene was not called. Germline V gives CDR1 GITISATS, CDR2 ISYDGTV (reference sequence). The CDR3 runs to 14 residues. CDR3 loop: CASWEARVYYKKLF. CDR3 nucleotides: TGTGCCTCGTGGGAGGCGCGAGTTTATTATAAGAAACTTTTT.